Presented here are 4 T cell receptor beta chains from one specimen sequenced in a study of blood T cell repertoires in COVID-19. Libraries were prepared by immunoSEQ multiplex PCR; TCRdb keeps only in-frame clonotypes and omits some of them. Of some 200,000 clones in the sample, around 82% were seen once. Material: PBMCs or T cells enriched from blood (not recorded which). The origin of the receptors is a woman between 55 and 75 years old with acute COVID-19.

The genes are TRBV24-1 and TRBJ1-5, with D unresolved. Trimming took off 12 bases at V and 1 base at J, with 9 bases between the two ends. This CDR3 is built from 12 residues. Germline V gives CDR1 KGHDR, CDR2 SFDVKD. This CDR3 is CAVGESNQPQHF. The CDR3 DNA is TGTGCCGTCGGGGAGAGCAATCAGCCCCAGCATTTT.

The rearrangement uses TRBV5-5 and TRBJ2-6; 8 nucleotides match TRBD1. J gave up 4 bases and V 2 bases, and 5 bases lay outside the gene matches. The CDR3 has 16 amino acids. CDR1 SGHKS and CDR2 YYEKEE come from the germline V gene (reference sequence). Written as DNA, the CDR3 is TGTGCCAGCAGCTTCCGACAGGGGACCGGGGCCAACGTCCTGACTTTC. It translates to CASSFRQGTGANVLTF.

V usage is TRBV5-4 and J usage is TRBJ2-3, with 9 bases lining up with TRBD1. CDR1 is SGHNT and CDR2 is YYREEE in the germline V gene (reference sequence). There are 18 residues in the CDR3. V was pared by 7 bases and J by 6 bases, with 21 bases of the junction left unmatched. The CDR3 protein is CASPGGATGGPLVDTQYF. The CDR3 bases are TGTGCCAGCCCTGGAGGTGCGACAGGGGGACCGCTGGTGGATACGCAGTATTTT.

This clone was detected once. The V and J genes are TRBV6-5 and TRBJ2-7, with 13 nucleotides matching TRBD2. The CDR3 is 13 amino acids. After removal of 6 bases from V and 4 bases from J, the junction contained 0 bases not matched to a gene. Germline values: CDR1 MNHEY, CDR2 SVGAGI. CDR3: CASRTSGGYEQYF. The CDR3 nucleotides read TGTGCCAGCAGGACTAGCGGGGGGTACGAGCAGTACTTC.